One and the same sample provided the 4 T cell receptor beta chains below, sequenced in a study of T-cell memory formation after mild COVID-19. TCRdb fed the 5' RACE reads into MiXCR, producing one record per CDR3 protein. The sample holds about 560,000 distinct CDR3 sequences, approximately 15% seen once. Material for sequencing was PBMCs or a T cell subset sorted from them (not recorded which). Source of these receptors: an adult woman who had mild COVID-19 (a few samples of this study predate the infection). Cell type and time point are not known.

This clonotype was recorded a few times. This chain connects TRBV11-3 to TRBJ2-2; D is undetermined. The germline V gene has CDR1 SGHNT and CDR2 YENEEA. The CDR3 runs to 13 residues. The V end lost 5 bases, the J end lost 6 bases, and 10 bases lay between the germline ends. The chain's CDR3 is CASSRIESGELFF. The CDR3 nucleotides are TGTGCCAGCAGCCGCATCGAGTCCGGGGAGCTGTTTTTT.

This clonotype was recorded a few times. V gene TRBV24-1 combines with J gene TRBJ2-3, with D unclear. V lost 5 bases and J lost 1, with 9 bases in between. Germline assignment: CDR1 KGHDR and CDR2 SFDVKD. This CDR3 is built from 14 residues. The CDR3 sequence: CATSVAWGTDTQYF. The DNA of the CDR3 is TGTGCCACCAGTGTTGCTTGGGGCACAGATACGCAGTATTTT.

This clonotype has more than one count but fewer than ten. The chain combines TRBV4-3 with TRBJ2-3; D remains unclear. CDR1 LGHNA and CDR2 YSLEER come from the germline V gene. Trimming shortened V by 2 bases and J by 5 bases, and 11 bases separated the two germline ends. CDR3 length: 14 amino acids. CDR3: CASSQLHIRDTQYF. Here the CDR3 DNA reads TGCGCCAGCAGCCAACTGCACATTCGAGATACGCAGTATTTT.

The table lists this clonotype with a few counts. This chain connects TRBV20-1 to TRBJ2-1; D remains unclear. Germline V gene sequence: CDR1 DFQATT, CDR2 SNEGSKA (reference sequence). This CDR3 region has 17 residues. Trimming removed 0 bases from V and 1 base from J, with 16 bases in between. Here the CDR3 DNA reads TGCAGTGCTAGAGATTCGTACGAGACCCATTCCTACAATGAGCAGTTCTTC. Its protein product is CSARDSYETHSYNEQFF.